Below, 15 T cell receptor beta chains from the same sample are listed, as sequenced in a study of CXCR3-negative and CXCR3-positive naive CD8 T cells. The antigens of these receptors remain unknown. Study-wide findings and caveats: CXCR3-positive naive cells had TRB CDR3s that were more hydrophobic than CXCR3-negative naive cells had.

UMI-tagged TRB cDNA libraries were built via 5' RACE. TCRdb re-called the 5' RACE reads; one entry per CDR3 protein, DNA not given. This table holds roughly 110,000 distinct CDR3 sequences. The specimen was naive CXCR3+ CD8+ T cells from blood. Specified subset: CD45RO-CCR7+CD27+CD95- naive CD8+ T cells expressing CXCR3 (TNR3+). All receptors come from a human donor in good health. Some clones in this sample may be carry-over from other donors' samples.

V usage is TRBV5-6 and J usage is TRBJ2-1; no DNA is available, so the TRBD2 call from TCRdb remains unchecked. The V gene's germline CDR1 is SGHDT and CDR2 YYEEEE. The CDR3 runs 16 residues. CDR3 sequence reads: CASSLREATRINEQFF.

The chain links TRBV7-9 to TRBJ1-2. The CDR3 loop spans 14 amino acids. Germline CDR1 reads SEHNR; CDR2 reads FQNEAQ (reference sequence). The CDR3 loop reads CASSLVGENYGYTF.

The CDR3 loop is CASSRTPEWVSPLHF. The rearrangement uses TRBV19 and TRBJ1-6; as DNA is missing, the TRBD1 call by TCRdb cannot be tested. The CDR3 is made up of 15 amino acids. Germline V gives CDR1 LNHDA, CDR2 SQIVND (reference sequence). The full variable domain, rest sourced from reference TRBV19 and TRBJ1-6, is DGGITQSPKYLFRKEGQNVTLSCEQNLNHDAMYWYRQDPGQGLRLIYYSQIVNDFQKGDIAEGYSVSREKKESFPLTVTSAQKNPTAFYLCASSRTPEWVSPLHFGNGTRLTVT.

The rearrangement links TRBV3-1 to TRBJ2-1; TCRdb returns TRBD2, unconfirmable since there is no DNA. This CDR3 has 15 residues. Germline CDR1 and CDR2: LGHDT and YNNKEL (reference sequence). The CDR3 loop reads CASSQNLGAVDEQFF.

The chain links TRBV2 to TRBJ2-7; checking the TCRdb D call of TRBD1 is not possible without DNA. This CDR3 is 14 amino acids long. The germline gives CDR1 SNHLY, CDR2 FYNNEI. The CDR3: CASSGTGSSYEQYF.

This chain links TRBV6-4 with TRBJ2-3; TCRdb reports TRBD1, a call that lacks DNA to check it against. This CDR3 is 14 amino acids long. The germline gives CDR1 MRHNA, CDR2 SNTAGT. CDR3 region: CASSEGPTTDTQYF.

The rearrangement uses TRBV15 and TRBJ2-1; the D call from TCRdb, TRBD2, cannot be confirmed without DNA. The V gene's germline CDR1 is LNHNV and CDR2 YYDKDF (reference sequence). CDR3 length equals 16 residues. CDR3 residues: CATSSRASGGDNEQFF.

The V call is TRBV28, the J call TRBJ2-1; TCRdb selects TRBD1, and the lack of DNA leaves this call unchecked. CDR1 and CDR2 (germline): MDHEN, SYDVKM. This CDR3 has 17 residues. CDR3 in amino acids: CASSLPTSGTGGNEQFF.

The chain combines TRBV7-7 with TRBJ1-1; lacking DNA, the TRBD1 call made by TCRdb goes unchecked. The CDR3 is made up of 17 amino acids. CDR1 is SSHAT and CDR2 is FNYEAQ in the germline V gene (reference sequence). CDR3 loop: CASSLVGQGAEGTEAFF. The whole variable domain, remainder taken from reference TRBV7-7 and TRBJ1-1, is GAGVSQSPRYKVTKRGQDVTLRCDPISSHATLYWYQQALGQGPEFLTYFNYEAQPDKSGLPSDRFSAERPEGSISTLTIQRTEQRDSAMYRCASSLVGQGAEGTEAFFGQGTRLTVV.

The chain is built from TRBV4-1 and TRBJ2-7; TCRdb reports TRBD2, a call that lacks DNA to check it against. The CDR3 runs to 15 residues. Germline V gene lookup returns CDR1 MGHRA and CDR2 YSYEKL. CDR3 sequence: CASSAGLAGSYEQYF.

This chain joins TRBV7-9 and TRBJ2-3; TCRdb's D call of TRBD1 is untestable without DNA. The CDR3 is 15 residues long. Per the germline V gene, CDR1 is SEHNR and CDR2 is FQNEAQ (reference sequence). CDR3 loop: CASKLWTGGQDTQYF.

This chain connects TRBV28 to TRBJ2-1; the D call from TCRdb, TRBD1, cannot be confirmed without DNA. Per germline, CDR1 MDHEN and CDR2 SYDVKM. The length of the CDR3 is 14 residues. CDR3 sequence: CASSPPPGYNEQFF.

The chain is built from TRBV20-1 and TRBJ2-3; the D gene TCRdb calls, TRBD1, cannot be checked with no DNA. CDR1 is DFQATT and CDR2 is SNEGSKA in the germline V gene (reference sequence). The CDR3 contains 14 residues. The CDR3 is CSAPVLGPTDTQYF.

The chain joins TRBV2 to TRBJ2-3; the D call of TRBD1 rests on TCRdb alone, since no DNA is present to check it. CDR1 is SNHLY and CDR2 is FYNNEI in the germline V gene. The CDR3 totals 16 residues. The CDR3 sequence: CASILRDPIGTDTQYF. The complete variable domain, with remaining parts taken from reference TRBV2 and TRBJ2-3, reads EPEVTQTPSHQVTQMGQEVILRCVPISNHLYFYWYRQILGQKVEFLVSFYNNEISEKSEIFDDQFSVERPDGSNFTLKIRSTKLEDSAMYFCASILRDPIGTDTQYFGPGTRLTVL.

The chain has TRBV28 and TRBJ2-7; no DNA is available, so the TRBD1 call from TCRdb remains unchecked. CDR1 MDHEN and CDR2 SYDVKM come from the germline V gene. This CDR3 has 13 residues. The CDR3: CASSSTGSYEQYF.